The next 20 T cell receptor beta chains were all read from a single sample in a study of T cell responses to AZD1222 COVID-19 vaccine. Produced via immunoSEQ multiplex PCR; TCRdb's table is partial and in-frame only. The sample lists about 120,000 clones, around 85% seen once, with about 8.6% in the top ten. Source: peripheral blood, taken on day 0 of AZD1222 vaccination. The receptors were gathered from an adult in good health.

CDR3 loop: CAWNRQENTEAFF. The CDR3 bases are TGTGCCTGGAACCGACAGGAGAACACTGAAGCTTTCTTT. V usage is TRBV30 and J usage is TRBJ1-1, with a weak D call TRBD1 (6 bases). The CDR3 is made up of 13 amino acids. The V end was cut by 4 bases, the J end by 1 base, with 10 bases between. Per germline, CDR1 GTSNPN and CDR2 SVGIG (reference sequence).

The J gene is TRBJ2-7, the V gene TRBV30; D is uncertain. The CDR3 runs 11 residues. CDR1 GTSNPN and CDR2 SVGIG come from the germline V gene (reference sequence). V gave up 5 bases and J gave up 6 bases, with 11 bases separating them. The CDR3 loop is CAWGVRAEQYF. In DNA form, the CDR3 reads TGTGCCTGGGGCGTTCGAGCCGAGCAGTACTTC.

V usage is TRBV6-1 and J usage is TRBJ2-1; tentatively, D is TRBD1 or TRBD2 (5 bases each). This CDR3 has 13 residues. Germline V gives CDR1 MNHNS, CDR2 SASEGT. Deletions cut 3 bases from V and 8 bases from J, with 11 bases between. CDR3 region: CASSDLGVDEQFF. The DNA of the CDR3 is TGTGCCAGCAGTGATTTGGGGGTCGATGAGCAGTTCTTC.

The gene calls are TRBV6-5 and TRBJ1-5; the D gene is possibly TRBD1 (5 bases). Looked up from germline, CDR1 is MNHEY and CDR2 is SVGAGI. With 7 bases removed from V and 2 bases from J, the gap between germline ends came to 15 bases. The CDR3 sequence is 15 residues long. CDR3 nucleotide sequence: TGTGCCAGCACCCGGGGCGTCGCGGGCAATCAGCCCCAGCATTTT. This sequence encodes CASTRGVAGNQPQHF.

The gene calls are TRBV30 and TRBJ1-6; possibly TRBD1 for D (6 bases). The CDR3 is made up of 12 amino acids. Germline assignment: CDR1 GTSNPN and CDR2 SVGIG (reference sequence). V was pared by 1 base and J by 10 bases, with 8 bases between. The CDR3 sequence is CAWSAGASPLHF. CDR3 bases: TGTGCCTGGAGTGCGGGGGCCTCACCCCTCCACTTT.

The CDR3 sequence is CASSLRDSMETQYF. The CDR3 coding sequence is TGTGCCAGCAGTCTCCGGGACAGTATGGAGACCCAGTACTTC. This chain uses TRBV28 with TRBJ2-5; 7 positions match TRBD1. CDR1 MDHEN and CDR2 SYDVKM come from the germline V gene. With V trimmed by 5 bases and J by 5 bases, 8 bases remained unmatched. The CDR3 is made up of 14 amino acids.

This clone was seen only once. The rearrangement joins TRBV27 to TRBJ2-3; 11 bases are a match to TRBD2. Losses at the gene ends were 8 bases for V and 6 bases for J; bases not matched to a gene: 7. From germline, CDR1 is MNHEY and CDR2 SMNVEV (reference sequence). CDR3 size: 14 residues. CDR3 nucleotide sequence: TGTGCCAGCGAAAATAGCGGGGGGGATGATACGCAGTATTTT. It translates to CASENSGGDDTQYF.

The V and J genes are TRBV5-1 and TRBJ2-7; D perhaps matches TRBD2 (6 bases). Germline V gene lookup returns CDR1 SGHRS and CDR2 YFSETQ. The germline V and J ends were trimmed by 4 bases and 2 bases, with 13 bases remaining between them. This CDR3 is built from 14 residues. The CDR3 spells CASSPEGGAYEQYF. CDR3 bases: TGCGCCAGCAGCCCCGAAGGAGGGGCCTACGAGCAGTACTTC.

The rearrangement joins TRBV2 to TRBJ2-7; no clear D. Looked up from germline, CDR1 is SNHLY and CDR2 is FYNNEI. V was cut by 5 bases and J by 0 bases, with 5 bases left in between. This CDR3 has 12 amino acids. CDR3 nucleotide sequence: TGTGCCAGCAGTCCCATCTCCTACGAGCAGTACTTC. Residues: CASSPISYEQYF.

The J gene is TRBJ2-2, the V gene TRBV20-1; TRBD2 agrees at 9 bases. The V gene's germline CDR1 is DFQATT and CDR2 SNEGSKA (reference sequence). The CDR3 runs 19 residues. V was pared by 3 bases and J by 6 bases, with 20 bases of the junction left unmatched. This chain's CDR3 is CSASPLGGELAGLPGELFF. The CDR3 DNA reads TGCAGTGCTAGTCCCCTGGGGGGGGAGCTAGCGGGATTACCCGGGGAGCTGTTTTTT.

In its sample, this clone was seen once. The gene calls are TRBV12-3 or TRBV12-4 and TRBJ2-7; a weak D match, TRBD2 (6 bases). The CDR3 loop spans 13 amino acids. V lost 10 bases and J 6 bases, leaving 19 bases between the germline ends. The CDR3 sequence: CATKAGNLGEQYF. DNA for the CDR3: TGTGCCACCAAGGCGGGAAATCTCGGCGAGCAGTACTTC.

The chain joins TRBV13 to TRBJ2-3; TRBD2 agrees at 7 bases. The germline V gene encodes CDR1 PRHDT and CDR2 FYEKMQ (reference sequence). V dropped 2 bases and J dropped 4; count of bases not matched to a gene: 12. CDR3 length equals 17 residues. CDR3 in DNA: TGTGCCAGCAGCTTATCCGGGAGACTAGCCCCCGCAGATACGCAGTATTTT. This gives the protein CASSLSGRLAPADTQYF.

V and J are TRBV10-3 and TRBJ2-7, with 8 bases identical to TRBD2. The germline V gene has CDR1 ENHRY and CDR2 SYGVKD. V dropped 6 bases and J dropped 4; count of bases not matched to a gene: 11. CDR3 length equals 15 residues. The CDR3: CAIRDSGTSWYEQYF. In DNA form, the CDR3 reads TGTGCCATCAGGGACTCCGGGACTAGTTGGTACGAGCAGTACTTC.

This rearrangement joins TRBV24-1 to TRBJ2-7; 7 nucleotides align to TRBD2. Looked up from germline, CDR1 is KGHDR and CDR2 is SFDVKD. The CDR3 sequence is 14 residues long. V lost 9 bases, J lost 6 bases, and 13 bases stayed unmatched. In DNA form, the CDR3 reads TGTGCCACCTGGGGGGGGATCCCCTACTGCGAGCAGTACTTC. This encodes CATWGGIPYCEQYF.

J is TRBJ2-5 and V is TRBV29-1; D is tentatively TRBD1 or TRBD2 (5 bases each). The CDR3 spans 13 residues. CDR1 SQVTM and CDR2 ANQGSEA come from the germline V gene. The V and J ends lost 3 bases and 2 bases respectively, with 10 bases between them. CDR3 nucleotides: TGCAGCGTTGAGAGCAGGGAGCAAGAGACCCAGTACTTC. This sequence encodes CSVESREQETQYF.

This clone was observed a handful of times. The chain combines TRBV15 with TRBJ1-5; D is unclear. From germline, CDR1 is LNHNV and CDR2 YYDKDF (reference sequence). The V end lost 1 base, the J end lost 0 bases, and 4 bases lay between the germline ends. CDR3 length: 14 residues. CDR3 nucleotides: TGTGCCACCAGCAGAGTAAATAGCAATCAGCCCCAGCATTTT. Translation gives CATSRVNSNQPQHF.

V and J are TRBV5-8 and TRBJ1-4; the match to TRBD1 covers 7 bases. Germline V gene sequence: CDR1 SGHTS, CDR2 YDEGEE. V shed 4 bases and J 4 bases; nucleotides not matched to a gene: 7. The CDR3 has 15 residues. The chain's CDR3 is CASSPLGTVNEKLFF. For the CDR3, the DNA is TGTGCCAGCAGCCCCCTCGGGACAGTTAATGAAAAACTGTTTTTT.

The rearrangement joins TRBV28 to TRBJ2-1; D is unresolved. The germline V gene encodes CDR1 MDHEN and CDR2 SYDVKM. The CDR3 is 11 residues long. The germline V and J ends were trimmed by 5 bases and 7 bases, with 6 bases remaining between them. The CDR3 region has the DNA TGTGCCAGCAGTAGTTGGAATGAGCAGTTCTTC. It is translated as CASSSWNEQFF.

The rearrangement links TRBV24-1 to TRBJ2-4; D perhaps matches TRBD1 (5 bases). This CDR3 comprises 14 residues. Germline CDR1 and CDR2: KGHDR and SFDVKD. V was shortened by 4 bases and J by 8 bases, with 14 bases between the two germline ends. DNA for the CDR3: TGTGCCACCAGTGACTCCAATCAGGGTCACATTCAGTACTTC. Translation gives CATSDSNQGHIQYF.

This CDR3 is CASSPDPSGLAEIENEQFF. CDR3 bases: TGTGCCAGCAGCCCAGATCCCAGCGGACTAGCGGAAATAGAGAATGAGCAGTTCTTC. The chain links TRBV11-2 to TRBJ2-1, with 10 nucleotides matching TRBD2. The germline CDR1 and CDR2 sequences are SGHAT and FQNNGV. This CDR3 is 19 amino acids long. Germline trimming cut 5 bases from V and 7 bases from J; bases unmatched to any gene: 20. Drawing the rest from reference TRBV11-2 and TRBJ2-1, the complete variable domain is EAGVAQSPRYKIIEKRQSVAFWCNPISGHATLYWYQQILGQGPKLLIQFQNNGVVDDSQLPKDRFSAERLKGVDSTLKIQPAKLEDSAVYLCASSPDPSGLAEIENEQFFGPGTRLTVL.